The following is a T cell receptor beta chain sequence with its context. Profiling relied on immunoSEQ multiplex PCR, and the TCRdb table lists in-frame clones only, not all of them. The profile covers 150,000 or so clones, with approximately 81% appearing a single time and approximately 9.6% taken by the ten largest. Trimming stripped 0 bases from V and 7 bases from J, with 17 bases between. The CDR3 totals 16 residues. Germline CDR1 and CDR2: SGHNT and YYREEE (reference sequence). The data are from a study of PD-1 blockade in classical Hodgkin lymphoma. Brentuximab vedotin exposure varied, and every patient relapsed after autologous stem cell transplantation.

The genes are TRBV5-4 and TRBJ1-5; D possibly corresponds to TRBD1 (5 bases). This clonotype originated in a human donor with classical Hodgkin lymphoma. The source material was peripheral blood mononuclear cells (PBMCs), sampled before the second cycle of nivolumab. CDR3 protein: CASSLVGEWAGQPQHF. CDR3 sequence (DNA): TGTGCCAGCAGCTTGGTAGGGGAATGGGCTGGCCAGCCCCAGCATTTT.